This T cell receptor (beta chain) was identified in a study of T cells after yellow fever vaccination. The germline V and J ends were trimmed by 6 bases and 4 bases, with 15 bases remaining between them. This CDR3 has 14 amino acids. TCRdb passed the 5' RACE reads through MiXCR, listing each CDR3 protein once. The sample consists of some 350,000 distinct CDR3 sequences, around 4.1% of them appearing once. The TCR originated in a man aged 18 to 30 who received the YFV17D yellow fever vaccine. The sequenced sample was PBMCs, obtained 5 days after the yellow fever booster vaccination. This chain uses TRBV12-3 or TRBV12-4 with TRBJ1-1, with unresolved D. The CDR3 is CASSPRTLSTEAFF. CDR3 DNA: TGTGCCAGCAGCCCCCGGACTCTTTCCACTGAAGCTTTCTTT.